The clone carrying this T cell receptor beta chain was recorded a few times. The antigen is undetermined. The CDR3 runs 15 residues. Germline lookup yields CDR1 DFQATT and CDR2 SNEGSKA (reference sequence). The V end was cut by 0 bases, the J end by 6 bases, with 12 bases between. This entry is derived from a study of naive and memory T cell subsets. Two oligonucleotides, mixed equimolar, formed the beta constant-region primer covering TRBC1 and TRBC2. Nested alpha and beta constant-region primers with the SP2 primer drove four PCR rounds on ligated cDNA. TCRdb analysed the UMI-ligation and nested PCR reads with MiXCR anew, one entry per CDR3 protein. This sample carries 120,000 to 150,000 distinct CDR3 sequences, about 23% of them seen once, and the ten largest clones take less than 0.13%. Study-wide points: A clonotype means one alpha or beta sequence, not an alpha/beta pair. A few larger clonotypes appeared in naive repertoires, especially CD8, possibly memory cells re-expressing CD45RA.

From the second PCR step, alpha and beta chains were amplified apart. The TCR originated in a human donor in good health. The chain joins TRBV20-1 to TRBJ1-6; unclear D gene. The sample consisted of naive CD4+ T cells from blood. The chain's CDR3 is CSARDRAAFNSPLHF. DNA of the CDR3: TGCAGTGCTAGAGATAGGGCAGCATTTAATTCACCCCTCCACTTT.